These 13 T cell receptor beta chains were sequenced from one sample in a study of T cell repertoires in cytomegalovirus infection. One entry per CDR3 protein results from TCRdb running MiXCR on the reads. The repertoire has 680,000 or so distinct CDR3 sequences, about 40% of them found once; the top ten carry under 3%. The sequenced sample was PBMCs. These receptors were collected from a human donor in good health (CMV status not recorded). Some clones in this sample may be carry-over from other donors' samples.

This clonotype was picked up a small number of times. The rearrangement joins TRBV12-3 or TRBV12-4 to TRBJ1-3; unclear D gene. V was pared by 7 bases and J by 1 base, with 14 bases between. The CDR3 runs to 15 residues. CDR3 DNA sequence: TGTGCCAGCACCTCCACGTCCGTTTCTGGAAACACCATATATTTT. Translation: CASTSTSVSGNTIYF.

The rearrangement links TRBV28 to TRBJ2-7; D possibly corresponds to TRBD1 (6 bases). With 4 bases removed from V and 5 bases from J, the gap between germline ends came to 12 bases. The CDR3 loop spans 13 amino acids. Germline CDR1 is MDHEN and CDR2 is SYDVKM. CDR3 protein: CASSSQGRNEQYF. CDR3 coding DNA: TGTGCCAGCAGTTCGCAGGGGCGGAACGAGCAGTACTTC.

The rearrangement links TRBV20-1 to TRBJ1-4; tentatively, D is TRBD1 (6 bases). The CDR3 covers 15 residues. The V end lost 1 base, the J end lost 7 bases, and 16 bases lay between the germline ends. From germline, CDR1 is DFQATT and CDR2 SNEGSKA (reference sequence). The CDR3 DNA is TGCAGTGCTAGAGCCATGGGGGGCTCGGGTGAAAAACTGTTTTTT. It encodes CSARAMGGSGEKLFF.

This clonotype came up a few times. This chain's CDR3 is CASGTSTGELFF. CDR3 DNA sequence: TGTGCCAGCGGTACTAGTACTGGGGAGCTGTTTTTT. The chain employs TRBV7-2 and TRBJ2-2, with a tentative D call TRBD2 (5 bases). This CDR3 region has 12 residues. Germline-derived CDR1 and CDR2 are SGHTA and FQGNSA. V was clipped by 8 bases and J by 8 bases, with 12 bases between them.

This clonotype was seen just once. The V gene is TRBV5-5, the J gene TRBJ2-1, with D tentatively TRBD1 (6 bases). This CDR3 region has 11 residues. Trimming removed 2 bases from V and 12 bases from J, with 9 bases in between. Germline assignment: CDR1 SGHKS and CDR2 YYEKEE (reference sequence). The CDR3 spells CASSFTGRQFF. The DNA for the CDR3 is TGTGCCAGCAGCTTTACAGGGCGGCAGTTCTTC. The full variable domain, rest sourced from reference TRBV5-5 and TRBJ2-1, is DAGVTQSPTHLIKTRGQQVTLRCSPISGHKSVSWYQQVLGQGPQFIFQYYEKEERGRGNFPDRFSARQFPNYSSELNVNALLLGDSALYLCASSFTGRQFFGPGTRLTVL.

CDR3 bases: TGTGCCAGCAGCGTACCCGACCGTCCTAACTATGGCTACACCTTC. Translation: CASSVPDRPNYGYTF. The chain is built from TRBV5-4 and TRBJ1-2; no clear D. Trimming took off 4 bases at V and 0 bases at J, with 13 bases between the two ends. This CDR3 is built from 15 residues. The V gene's germline CDR1 is SGHNT and CDR2 YYREEE (reference sequence).

This clonotype appeared a single time. The CDR3 sequence: CARSLTTYNDHFF. The CDR3 coding sequence is TGTGCCAGAAGCCTGACAACCTACAATGATCATTTCTTC. V and J are TRBV6-1 and TRBJ2-1; no firm D call. Germline CDR1 reads MNHNS; CDR2 reads SASEGT. The CDR3 length is 13 residues. Trimming left V 9 bases short and J 16 bases short, with 25 bases between.

The chain has TRBV19 and TRBJ1-2, with D unresolved. Germline V lookup: CDR1 LNHDA, CDR2 SQIVND (reference sequence). This CDR3 is built from 11 residues. Trimming took off 6 bases at V and 7 bases at J, with 9 bases between the two ends. CDR3: CASSYAAGYTF. The CDR3 nucleotides read TGTGCCAGTAGCTATGCTGCTGGCTACACCTTC. The variable domain in full, with the rest retrieved from reference TRBV19 and TRBJ1-2, is DGGITQSPKYLFRKEGQNVTLSCEQNLNHDAMYWYRQDPGQGLRLIYYSQIVNDFQKGDIAEGYSVSREKKESFPLTVTSAQKNPTAFYLCASSYAAGYTFGSGTRLTVV.

Only one count was recorded for this clonotype. The chain recombines TRBV27 with TRBJ2-1, with 10 positions matching TRBD2. The CDR3 covers 18 residues. Per germline, CDR1 MNHEY and CDR2 SMNVEV (reference sequence). V lost 7 bases to trimming and J lost 0 bases; unmatched junction nucleotides: 12. CDR3 in amino acids: CASKPLAGVTASYNEQFF. CDR3 DNA sequence: TGTGCCAGCAAACCCCTAGCGGGAGTGACCGCCTCCTACAATGAGCAGTTCTTC.

This clonotype was seen a few times. The chain combines TRBV19 with TRBJ1-1, with 8 bases fitting TRBD1. Trimming took 5 bases from V and 10 from J; bases not matched to a gene: 21. Per germline, CDR1 LNHDA and CDR2 SQIVND (reference sequence). CDR3 length: 17 amino acids. This CDR3 is CASSPRSVRGHTTGAFF. In DNA, the CDR3 is TGTGCCAGTAGTCCCCGGTCAGTCAGGGGGCACACCACGGGAGCTTTCTTT.

In DNA form, the CDR3 reads TGTGCCAGCAGTGATTTGGGTCGGGCCGGGGAGCTGTTTTTT. Encoded protein: CASSDLGRAGELFF. This sequence joins TRBV2 and TRBJ2-2; D unresolved. Germline CDR1 and CDR2: SNHLY and FYNNEI. CDR3 length equals 14 residues. Trimming removed 3 bases at V and 6 bases at J, with 11 bases between. The variable domain in full, completed from reference TRBV2 and TRBJ2-2, reads EPEVTQTPSHQVTQMGQEVILRCVPISNHLYFYWYRQILGQKVEFLVSFYNNEISEKSEIFDDQFSVERPDGSNFTLKIRSTKLEDSAMYFCASSDLGRAGELFFGEGSRLTVL.

The V and J genes are TRBV30 and TRBJ1-2, with no clear D. The length of the CDR3 is 15 residues. Germline-derived CDR1 and CDR2 are GTSNPN and SVGIG (reference sequence). The ends were cut back, 6 bases at V and 2 bases at J, with 19 bases in the middle. CDR3 residues: CACPLAASMNYGYTF. CDR3 sequence (DNA): TGTGCCTGCCCCTTGGCAGCAAGCATGAACTATGGCTACACCTTC. Supplemented by reference TRBV30 and TRBJ1-2, the full variable domain reads SQTIHQWPATLVQPVGSPLSLECTVEGTSNPNLYWYRQAAGRGLQLLFYSVGIGQISSEVPQNLSASRPQDRQFILSSKKLLLSDSGFYLCACPLAASMNYGYTFGSGTRLTVV.

J is TRBJ2-5 and V is TRBV28; D uncertain. The ends were cut back, 3 bases at V and 3 bases at J, with 20 bases in the middle. Germline values: CDR1 MDHEN, CDR2 SYDVKM. CDR3 length equals 17 residues. CDR3 amino acids: CASSLDQIQIEEETQYF. CDR3 coding DNA: TGTGCCAGCAGTTTGGACCAAATACAAATAGAAGAAGAGACCCAGTACTTC.